This paragraph covers one T cell receptor (beta chain) sequence. Antigen unknown. The germline V gene encodes CDR1 MDHEN and CDR2 SYDVKM. With 6 bases clipped from V and 8 bases from J, the junction kept 9 bases outside the gene matches. CDR3 length: 14 amino acids. This record belongs to a study of T cell responses to AZD1222 COVID-19 vaccine. Here immunoSEQ multiplex PCR was the method, and the copy in TCRdb shows in-frame clones only, minus some. This repertoire shows roughly 180,000 clones, just over 90% found once; its top ten account for approximately 3.7%. Study outcomes and limitations: The donor group comprised mostly white British people and more females; the analysis possibly underestimated clonal diversity.

The material was peripheral blood, obtained 28 days after the second AZD1222 dose. The sequence derives from an adult who received the AZD1222 COVID-19 vaccine. V and J are TRBV28 and TRBJ1-4, with 7 nucleotides matching TRBD1. CDR3 loop: CASRETGYREKLFF. CDR3 coding DNA: TGTGCCAGCAGGGAGACAGGGTATCGGGAAAAACTGTTTTTT. The full variable domain, with the rest looked up from reference TRBV28 and TRBJ1-4, is DVKVTQSSRYLVKRTGEKVFLECVQDMDHENMFWYRQDPGLGLRLIYFSYDVKMKEKGDIPEGYSVSREKKERFSLILESASTNQTSMYLCASRETGYREKLFFGSGTQLSVL.